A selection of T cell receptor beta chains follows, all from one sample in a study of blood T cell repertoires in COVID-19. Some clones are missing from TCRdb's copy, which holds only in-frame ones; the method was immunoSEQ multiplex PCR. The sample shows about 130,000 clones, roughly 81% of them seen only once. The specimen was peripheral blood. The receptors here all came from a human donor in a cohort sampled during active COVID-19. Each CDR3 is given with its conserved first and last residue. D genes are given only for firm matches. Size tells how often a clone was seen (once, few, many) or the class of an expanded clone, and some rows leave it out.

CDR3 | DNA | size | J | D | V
CASGLRGPDEQFF | TGTGCCAGCGGCCTAAGGGGCCCGGATGAGCAGTTCTTC | few | TRBJ2-1 | NA | TRBV6-5
CASSYISGGTDTQYF | TGCGCCAGCAGCTACATTAGCGGGGGGACAGATACGCAGTATTTT | NA | TRBJ2-3 | TRBD2 | TRBV5-1
CASSLKTGNTEAFF | TGTGCCAGCAGTTTGAAAACAGGCAACACTGAAGCTTTCTTT | NA | TRBJ1-1 | NA | TRBV6-5
CASKQGGGNTIYF | TGTGCCAGCAAACAGGGTGGAGGAAACACCATATATTTT | NA | TRBJ1-3 | NA | TRBV9
CASSLGGTGELFF | TGTGCCAGCAGCCTAGGTGGTACCGGGGAGCTGTTTTTT | NA | TRBJ2-2 | NA | TRBV12-3/TRBV12-4
CASSLARGSNYGYTF | TGTGCCAGCAGCTTGGCCAGGGGTAGTAACTATGGCTACACCTTC | NA | TRBJ1-2 | NA | TRBV5-6
CASSKTPPPNTEAFF | TGTGCCAGTAGCAAGACACCACCCCCGAACACTGAAGCTTTCTTT | NA | TRBJ1-1 | NA | TRBV19
CASSLAQGGSGANVLTF | TGCGCCAGCAGCTTGGCTCAGGGGGGCTCTGGGGCCAACGTCCTGACTTTC | NA | TRBJ2-6 | NA | TRBV5-1
CASSLEGLAGVNEQFF | TGTGCCAGCAGCTTAGAGGGACTAGCGGGGGTAAATGAGCAGTTCTTC | NA | TRBJ2-1 | TRBD2 | TRBV11-2
CASSIEETGSSGYTF | TGTGCCAGTAGTATAGAGGAGACAGGGTCTTCTGGCTACACCTTC | NA | TRBJ1-2 | TRBD1 | TRBV19
CASSLGGTGGYEQYF | TGCGCCAGCAGCTTGGGCGGGACAGGGGGCTACGAGCAGTACTTC | NA | TRBJ2-7 | TRBD1 | TRBV5-1
CASSAPSTGTDTQYF | TGTGCCAGCAGCGCACCTTCGACTGGCACAGATACGCAGTATTTT | NA | TRBJ2-3 | NA | TRBV3-1/TRBV3-2
CASTGVNTEAFF | TGCGCCAGCACGGGAGTGAACACTGAAGCTTTCTTT | NA | TRBJ1-1 | NA | TRBV10-2
CAWNPTWGQGNTEAFF | TGTGCCTGGAACCCCACCTGGGGACAGGGTAACACTGAAGCTTTCTTT | NA | TRBJ1-1 | TRBD1 | TRBV30
CASSPRGMSPGNTIYF | TGTGCCAGCAGCCCCCGAGGAATGAGTCCTGGAAACACCATATATTTT | NA | TRBJ1-3 | NA | TRBV11-2
CASSSGQIMNTEAFF | TGTGCCAGCAGCTCCGGACAGATCATGAACACTGAAGCTTTCTTT | NA | TRBJ1-1 | NA | TRBV11-2
CASTPIGGVNYGYTF | TGTGCCAGCACTCCCATCGGGGGGGTTAACTATGGCTACACCTTC | NA | TRBJ1-2 | NA | TRBV6-5